This entry lists 14 T cell receptor beta chains sequenced from one sample in a study of blood T cell repertoires in COVID-19. Using immunoSEQ multiplex PCR, the repertoire was profiled, and TCRdb retains in-frame clones only, with some absent. The table lists more than 85,000 clones, about 72% of them singletons. Sequencing was done on a sample of peripheral blood. The source is a man between 60 and 70 years old with active or convalescent COVID-19.

V usage is TRBV5-6 and J usage is TRBJ1-1; TRBD1 matches 9 bases. The CDR3 consists of 17 residues. V lost 5 bases to trimming and J lost 11 bases; unmatched junction nucleotides: 22. Germline assignment: CDR1 SGHDT and CDR2 YYEEEE. The CDR3: CASSDSTRQQGALKAFF. The CDR3 coding sequence is TGTGCCAGCAGTGACAGTACCCGGCAACAGGGGGCTCTCAAGGCTTTCTTT.

CDR3 in amino acids: CASRVGAGVYNEQFF. CDR3 in DNA: TGCGCCTCCAGGGTGGGGGCGGGGGTTTACAATGAGCAGTTCTTC. The V gene is TRBV10-2, the J gene TRBJ2-1; a weak D match, TRBD2 (7 bases). This CDR3 contains 15 residues. V lost 11 bases to trimming and J lost 4 bases, with 21 bases between them. CDR1 and CDR2 (germline): WSHSY, SAAADI.

The chain is built from TRBV9 and TRBJ2-1; a possible D gene is TRBD1 (6 bases). The CDR3 runs to 17 residues. The V and J ends lost 1 base and 4 bases respectively, with 18 bases between them. The germline V gene encodes CDR1 SGDLS and CDR2 YYNGEE. The DNA for the CDR3 is TGTGCCAGCAGCGTAACCCACGGGACATACGAGTACAATGAGCAGTTCTTC. Translating it yields CASSVTHGTYEYNEQFF.

The chain couples TRBV2 to TRBJ1-2; D is possibly TRBD1 (6 bases). Germline V gene lookup returns CDR1 SNHLY and CDR2 FYNNEI. Trimming shortened V by 3 bases and J by 7 bases, and 12 bases separated the two germline ends. The CDR3 has 13 residues. CDR3 coding DNA: TGTGCCAGCAGTGACCAACAGGGCGGTGGCTACACCTTC. It translates to CASSDQQGGGYTF.

This clone was detected many times. This chain links TRBV5-6 with TRBJ2-7; 9 nucleotides line up with TRBD1. This CDR3 comprises 14 residues. The ends lost 4 bases at V and 3 bases at J; junction bases unmatched: 5. Germline values: CDR1 SGHDT, CDR2 YYEEEE. The DNA for the CDR3 is TGTGCCAGCAGCCCCGACAGGGGGTTCTACGAGCAGTACGTC. This sequence encodes CASSPDRGFYEQYV.

This clone showed up just once. The chain joins TRBV19 to TRBJ1-6; TRBD1 is a possible D gene (5 bases). Germline CDR1 reads LNHDA; CDR2 reads SQIVND (reference sequence). Trimming stripped 5 bases from V and 6 bases from J, with 8 bases between. The CDR3 consists of 13 residues. CDR3 sequence (DNA): TGTGCCAGTAGTGTCGGGGGTAATTCACCCCTCCACTTT. Amino acids: CASSVGGNSPLHF.

This chain joins TRBV27 and TRBJ1-2, with D maybe TRBD1 (6 bases). This CDR3 has 13 residues. Per germline, CDR1 MNHEY and CDR2 SMNVEV (reference sequence). Deletions cut 6 bases from V and 4 bases from J, with 12 bases between. CDR3 bases: TGTGCCAGCAGCCTTGACAGGAGCTATGGCTACACCTTC. Protein: CASSLDRSYGYTF.

The chain couples TRBV6-5 to TRBJ1-4; a possible D gene is TRBD1 (5 bases). The germline V gene encodes CDR1 MNHEY and CDR2 SVGAGI. CDR3 length: 12 residues. Trimming left V 6 bases short and J 11 bases short, with 13 bases between. This CDR3 reads CASRRGEEKLFF. The CDR3 coding sequence is TGTGCCAGCAGGAGAGGGGAGGAGAAACTGTTTTTT.

The chain employs TRBV6-5 and TRBJ1-2, with D hard to call. This CDR3 comprises 14 residues. V was trimmed by 5 bases and J by 7 bases, leaving 17 bases between them. The germline CDR1 and CDR2 sequences are MNHEY and SVGAGI. The DNA for the CDR3 is TGTGCCAGCAGTAGAGGAAATATGGGAGTTGGCTACACCTTC. It specifies CASSRGNMGVGYTF.

The V and J genes are TRBV30 and TRBJ1-2, with a weak D call TRBD1 (5 bases). The CDR3 has 13 amino acids. V lost 0 bases and J lost 7, with 12 bases in between. Germline CDR1 reads GTSNPN; CDR2 reads SVGIG (reference sequence). CDR3 in DNA: TGTGCCTGGAGTGTAAGCAGGGCGGCTGGCTACACCTTC. This translates into CAWSVSRAAGYTF.

The V and J genes are TRBV5-4 and TRBJ2-7, with D perhaps matching TRBD1 (6 bases). The V gene lost 0 bases and the J gene lost 6 bases, with 13 bases spanning the gap. The CDR3 contains 14 residues. Germline CDR1 is SGHNT and CDR2 is YYREEE (reference sequence). CDR3 DNA sequence: TGTGCCAGCAGCTTGGAAGGACAGCGGCCCGAGCAGTACTTC. It codes for CASSLEGQRPEQYF. Using reference TRBV5-4 and TRBJ2-7 for the parts outside the CDR3, the full variable domain is ETGVTQSPTHLIKTRGQQVTLRCSSQSGHNTVSWYQQALGQGPQFIFQYYREEENGRGNFPPRFSGLQFPNYSSELNVNALELDDSALYLCASSLEGQRPEQYFGPGTRLTVT.

In its sample, this clone was seen once. The chain employs TRBV29-1 and TRBJ1-3; TRBD1 matches 7 bases. Unmatched junction bases numbered 6, after V lost 7 bases and J lost 3 bases. Looked up from germline, CDR1 is SQVTM and CDR2 is ANQGSEA. The CDR3 is 13 residues long. Here the CDR3 DNA reads TGCAGCGCCGGTCAGGGGGTTGGAAACACCATATATTTT. Translation gives CSAGQGVGNTIYF.

V and J are TRBV4-2 and TRBJ2-3, with TRBD2 matching over 8 bases. Germline values: CDR1 LGHNA, CDR2 YNFKEQ. The CDR3 loop spans 15 amino acids. J gave up 2 bases and V 1 base, and 2 bases lay outside the gene matches. As DNA, the CDR3 is TGTGCCAGCAGCCAAGGTAGCGGGGACACAGATACGCAGTATTTT. Translating it yields CASSQGSGDTDTQYF.

V usage is TRBV12-3 or TRBV12-4 and J usage is TRBJ1-1; D remains unclear. The V and J ends lost 6 bases and 0 bases respectively, with 8 bases between them. There are 13 residues in the CDR3. The CDR3 sequence: CASSRLVNTEAFF. The CDR3 DNA reads TGTGCCAGCAGCAGGCTCGTGAACACTGAAGCTTTCTTT.